A single sample is the source of the 25 T cell receptor beta chains below, sequenced in a study of blood T cell repertoires in COVID-19. The data were produced by immunoSEQ multiplex PCR, yet TCRdb's version contains in-frame clones alone and is incomplete. Found here are about 52,000 clones, about 85% of them singletons; the top ten hold roughly 7.1%. The material sequenced was peripheral blood. The receptors were gathered from a man in his 70s with active COVID-19.

The J gene is TRBJ2-2, the V gene TRBV7-9; possible D gene TRBD1, 5 bases. The ends were cut back, 6 bases at V and 0 bases at J, with 14 bases in the middle. The CDR3 totals 16 residues. CDR1 and CDR2 (germline): SEHNR, FQNEAQ (reference sequence). The CDR3, as DNA: TGTGCCAGCAGGGCTGGGGCGGCAACGAACACCGGGGAGCTGTTTTTT. This sequence encodes CASRAGAATNTGELFF.

This clone was found a few times. Here the CDR3 reads CASSLTGANQPQHF. The DNA for the CDR3 is TGTGCCAGCAGTTTAACAGGCGCCAATCAGCCCCAGCATTTT. The chain recombines TRBV28 with TRBJ1-5, with a weak D call TRBD1 (5 bases). Germline V gene data show CDR1 as MDHEN and CDR2 as SYDVKM. V lost 2 bases to trimming and J lost 3 bases, with 8 bases between them. CDR3 length equals 14 residues.

The chain couples TRBV12-3 or TRBV12-4 to TRBJ1-1; no reliable D call. V gave up 5 bases and J gave up 2 bases, with 3 bases separating them. The CDR3 totals 11 residues. CDR3 sequence (DNA): TGTGCCAGCAGTCAAAACACTGAAGCTTTCTTT. Translation gives CASSQNTEAFF.

The chain has TRBV9 and TRBJ1-1; TRBD1 agrees at 7 bases. The germline V gene has CDR1 SGDLS and CDR2 YYNGEE. Germline trimming cut 3 bases from V and 1 base from J; bases unmatched to any gene: 0. The CDR3 has 13 amino acids. The CDR3 reads CASSGQGNTEAFF. The CDR3 DNA is TGTGCCAGCAGCGGACAGGGGAACACTGAAGCTTTCTTT.

The V and J genes are TRBV7-9 and TRBJ1-2, with 7 nucleotides matching TRBD1. Losses at the gene ends were 5 bases for V and 3 bases for J; bases not matched to a gene: 9. The length of the CDR3 is 15 residues. From germline, CDR1 is SEHNR and CDR2 FQNEAQ (reference sequence). The CDR3 loop reads CASSSDRVLDYGYTF. The CDR3 nucleotides read TGTGCCAGCAGCAGTGACAGGGTGTTGGACTATGGCTACACCTTC.

The CDR3 spells CASSRRQATNEKLFF. The DNA of the CDR3 is TGTGCCAGCAGTCGAAGACAGGCAACTAATGAAAAACTGTTTTTT. This chain uses TRBV2 with TRBJ1-4; D might be TRBD1 (6 bases). With 5 bases removed from V and 0 bases from J, the gap between germline ends came to 10 bases. CDR1 SNHLY and CDR2 FYNNEI come from the germline V gene. The CDR3 loop spans 15 amino acids. The variable domain in full, with the rest retrieved from reference TRBV2 and TRBJ1-4, is EPEVTQTPSHQVTQMGQEVILRCVPISNHLYFYWYRQILGQKVEFLVSFYNNEISEKSEIFDDQFSVERPDGSNFTLKIRSTKLEDSAMYFCASSRRQATNEKLFFGSGTQLSVL.

The V call is TRBV27, the J call TRBJ2-7; possible D gene TRBD2, 6 bases. V lost 4 bases to trimming and J lost 2 bases, with 15 bases between them. In germline, CDR1 is MNHEY, CDR2 SMNVEV (reference sequence). The CDR3 extends over 15 amino acids. CDR3 amino acids: CASSWDGGGTYEQYF. CDR3 bases: TGTGCCAGCAGTTGGGATGGGGGAGGCACCTACGAGCAGTACTTC.

The chain combines TRBV7-2 with TRBJ1-1; TRBD1 matches 11 bases. The CDR3 runs 17 residues. Germline CDR1 and CDR2: SGHTA and FQGNSA. V was pared by 6 bases and J by 0 bases, with 9 bases of the junction left unmatched. The CDR3 spells CASSPTDRGLVNTEAFF. DNA of the CDR3: TGTGCCAGCAGTCCGACGGACAGGGGGCTCGTGAACACTGAAGCTTTCTTT.

The gene calls are TRBV2 and TRBJ1-4; D is uncertain. Germline lookup yields CDR1 SNHLY and CDR2 FYNNEI. V was pared by 7 bases and J by 8 bases, with 14 bases between. The CDR3 sequence is 13 residues long. DNA of the CDR3: TGTGCCAGCACGCCGGGAACAAGGGAAAAACTGTTTTTT. This encodes CASTPGTREKLFF.

This chain connects TRBV6-1 to TRBJ1-2; D not certain. The CDR3 consists of 14 residues. Between the trimmed V and J ends, which lost 3 bases and 0 bases, there was a span of 8 bases. The V gene's germline CDR1 is MNHNS and CDR2 SASEGT. CDR3 DNA: TGTGCCAGCAGTGACGCTCCAGCTAACTATGGCTACACCTTC. It yields the protein CASSDAPANYGYTF.

The chain employs TRBV9 and TRBJ2-3, with 12 bases fitting TRBD2. CDR1 and CDR2 (germline): SGDLS, YYNGEE. The CDR3 has 15 amino acids. With 2 bases clipped from V and 7 bases from J, the junction kept 5 bases outside the gene matches. As DNA, the CDR3 is TGTGCCAGCAGCGTCTCTAGCGGGGGGGCATATACGCAGTATTTT. It translates to CASSVSSGGAYTQYF.

The chain's CDR3 is CATSRATGAQETQYF. CDR3 coding DNA: TGTGCCACCAGCAGAGCGACAGGGGCCCAAGAGACCCAGTACTTC. This chain links TRBV15 with TRBJ2-5; 8 nucleotides line up with TRBD1. Germline V lookup: CDR1 LNHNV, CDR2 YYDKDF (reference sequence). The junction had 2 bases not matched to a gene; V was cut back by 1 base and J by 1 base. The CDR3 loop spans 15 amino acids.

The genes are TRBV7-9 and TRBJ2-5; a possible D gene is TRBD1 (6 bases). In germline, CDR1 is SEHNR, CDR2 FQNEAQ (reference sequence). This CDR3 region has 12 residues. V shed 5 bases and J shed 9 bases, with 13 bases lying between them. Here the CDR3 reads CASSPIGQSQYF. Written as DNA, the CDR3 is TGTGCCAGCAGCCCGATAGGACAGTCCCAGTACTTC. Combining the CDR3 with reference TRBV7-9 and TRBJ2-5 gives the whole variable domain DTGVSQNPRHKITKRGQNVTFRCDPISEHNRLYWYRQTLGQGPEFLTYFQNEAQLEKSRLLSDRFSAERPKGSFSTLEIQRTEQGDSAMYLCASSPIGQSQYFGPGTRLLVL.

This clone was observed a single time. V and J are TRBV28 and TRBJ1-5, with unresolved D. Per the germline V gene, CDR1 is MDHEN and CDR2 is SYDVKM. This CDR3 region has 16 residues. Deletions cut 6 bases from V and 0 bases from J, with 15 bases between. CDR3 protein: CASSLEPGGSNQPQHF. CDR3 bases: TGTGCCAGCAGCTTAGAGCCGGGTGGTAGCAATCAGCCCCAGCATTTT.

The CDR3 nucleotides are TGTGCCAGCAGCGTAGTGCGGGGGGGCCGAGAGACCCAGTACTTC. It is translated as CASSVVRGGRETQYF. The chain recombines TRBV9 with TRBJ2-5, with TRBD2 identical over 9 bases. Germline V gene data show CDR1 as SGDLS and CDR2 as YYNGEE. V was pared by 0 bases and J by 4 bases, with 4 bases of the junction left unmatched. The CDR3 loop spans 15 amino acids. Full variable domain (missing parts from reference TRBV9 and TRBJ2-5): DSGVTQTPKHLITATGQRVTLRCSPRSGDLSVYWYQQSLDQGLQFLIQYYNGEERAKGNILERFSAQQFPDLHSELNLSSLELGDSALYFCASSVVRGGRETQYFGPGTRLLVL.

This chain connects TRBV7-9 to TRBJ2-3; 8 bases map to TRBD2. This CDR3 is 15 amino acids long. V was pared by 2 bases and J by 6 bases, with 7 bases of the junction left unmatched. In germline, CDR1 is SEHNR, CDR2 FQNEAQ (reference sequence). CDR3 sequence: CASSLSGGAKDTQYF. The CDR3 DNA is TGTGCCAGCAGCTTATCGGGGGGGGCCAAGGATACGCAGTATTTT. The entire variable domain, with the rest obtained from reference TRBV7-9 and TRBJ2-3, is as follows: DTGVSQNPRHKITKRGQNVTFRCDPISEHNRLYWYRQTLGQGPEFLTYFQNEAQLEKSRLLSDRFSAERPKGSFSTLEIQRTEQGDSAMYLCASSLSGGAKDTQYFGPGTRLTVL.

Worth noting for this clone: The junction departs from the called germline gene at one end, perhaps through a read error. The same CDR3 can be traced to other DNA sequences in this sample. The chain carries TRBV6-6 and TRBJ1-5; weak D call: TRBD1 (5 bases). Germline CDR1 and CDR2: MNHNY and SVGAGI (reference sequence). The CDR3 sequence is 16 residues long. The DNA of the CDR3 is TGTGCCAGCAGCCGGGGGAACAGTATCTCCAATCAACCCCAGCATTTT. It encodes CASSRGNSISNQPQHF.

The J gene is TRBJ2-5, the V gene TRBV19, with TRBD1 matching over 7 bases. The CDR3 length is 15 residues. The ends lost 4 bases at V and 5 bases at J; junction bases unmatched: 10. Germline V gene data show CDR1 as LNHDA and CDR2 as SQIVND (reference sequence). CDR3: CASSTPLGGAETQYF. In DNA, the CDR3 is TGTGCCAGTAGTACGCCCCTAGGGGGCGCGGAGACCCAGTACTTC. The complete variable domain, with remaining parts taken from reference TRBV19 and TRBJ2-5, reads DGGITQSPKYLFRKEGQNVTLSCEQNLNHDAMYWYRQDPGQGLRLIYYSQIVNDFQKGDIAEGYSVSREKKESFPLTVTSAQKNPTAFYLCASSTPLGGAETQYFGPGTRLLVL.

This clone was counted only a few times. V usage is TRBV25-1 and J usage is TRBJ2-1; 8 bases map to TRBD2. Germline V CDR1 and CDR2: MGHDK, SYGVNS. The trim removed 7 bases at V and 4 bases at J, leaving 9 bases unmatched. This CDR3 is 15 amino acids long. CDR3 loop: CASTNSGGGYNEQFF. For the CDR3, the DNA is TGTGCCAGCACCAACAGCGGGGGCGGTTACAATGAGCAGTTCTTC.

The V call is TRBV9, the J call TRBJ1-1, with D perhaps TRBD1 (5 bases). The CDR3 length is 14 residues. Germline loops: CDR1 SGDLS, CDR2 YYNGEE. V was pared by 0 bases and J by 7 bases, with 13 bases between. In nucleotides, the CDR3 is TGTGCCAGCAGCGTAGGCACAGGAAGCATTGAAGCTTTCTTT. Translated: CASSVGTGSIEAFF.

The chain joins TRBV18 to TRBJ1-1; 7 bases align to TRBD1. The V segment lost 3 bases and the J segment 0 bases; nucleotides outside the gene matches: 1. Germline V gene sequence: CDR1 KGHSH, CDR2 LQKENI. The CDR3 contains 14 residues. The CDR3 here is CASSPDRMNTEAFF. Here the CDR3 DNA reads TGTGCCAGCTCACCGGACAGGATGAACACTGAAGCTTTCTTT.

This clone has a handful of counts. V and J are TRBV2 and TRBJ1-2; D is perhaps TRBD1 (6 bases). There are 14 residues in the CDR3. The V end lost 5 bases, the J end lost 2 bases, and 12 bases lay between the germline ends. The germline V gene has CDR1 SNHLY and CDR2 FYNNEI. CDR3 region: CASSLTGLNYGYTF. The CDR3 DNA follows: TGTGCCAGCAGTTTGACAGGTTTAAACTATGGCTACACCTTC. Full variable domain (missing parts from reference TRBV2 and TRBJ1-2): EPEVTQTPSHQVTQMGQEVILRCVPISNHLYFYWYRQILGQKVEFLVSFYNNEISEKSEIFDDQFSVERPDGSNFTLKIRSTKLEDSAMYFCASSLTGLNYGYTFGSGTRLTVV.

The V and J genes are TRBV5-1 and TRBJ2-5; 13 bases map to TRBD2. The CDR3 contains 17 residues. The germline V gene has CDR1 SGHRS and CDR2 YFSETQ. J gave up 2 bases and V 0 bases, and 4 bases lay outside the gene matches. This CDR3 is CASSLGKTSGGQETQYF. CDR3 sequence (DNA): TGCGCCAGCAGCTTGGGAAAGACTAGCGGGGGGCAAGAGACCCAGTACTTC.

The rearrangement joins TRBV6-6 to TRBJ2-1; TRBD2 aligns across 8 bases. CDR3 length: 15 residues. CDR1 MNHNY and CDR2 SVGAGI come from the germline V gene (reference sequence). V gave up 6 bases and J gave up 4 bases; unmatched junction bases: 8. CDR3 region: CASRPSGGLYNEQFF. The CDR3 DNA sequence: TGTGCCAGCAGACCGAGCGGGGGCCTTTACAATGAGCAGTTCTTC.

The chain carries TRBV10-3 and TRBJ2-5, with D perhaps TRBD2 (7 bases). CDR1 and CDR2 (germline): ENHRY, SYGVKD. V was trimmed by 8 bases and J by 5 bases, leaving 12 bases between them. This CDR3 comprises 12 residues. CDR3 amino acids: CAIAGARETQYF. The CDR3 nucleotides are TGTGCCATCGCGGGGGCGCGGGAGACCCAGTACTTC.